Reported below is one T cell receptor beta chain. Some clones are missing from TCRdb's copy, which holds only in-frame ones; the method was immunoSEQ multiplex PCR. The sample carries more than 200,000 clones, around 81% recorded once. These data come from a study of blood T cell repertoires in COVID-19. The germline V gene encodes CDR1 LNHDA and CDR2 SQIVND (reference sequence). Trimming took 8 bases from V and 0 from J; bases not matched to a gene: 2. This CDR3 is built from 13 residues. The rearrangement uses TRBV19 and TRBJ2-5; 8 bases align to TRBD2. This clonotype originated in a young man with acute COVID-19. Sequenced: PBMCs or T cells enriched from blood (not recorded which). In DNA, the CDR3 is TGTGCCAGTGTAGCGGGGAACCAAGAGACCCAGTACTTC. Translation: CASVAGNQETQYF.